This T cell receptor beta chain was captured in a study of T-cell reconstitution after alpha-beta-depleted transplantation in children. This clonotype was seen only a few times. V gave up 6 bases and J gave up 5 bases, with 21 bases separating them. Germline V CDR1 and CDR2: SGHAT, FQNNGV. The CDR3 runs 16 residues. Researchers prepared the TCRbeta library using unique molecular identifiers, the study reports. TCRdb processed the PCR reads anew with MiXCR; each CDR3 protein has one entry. Of 500,000 to 600,000 distinct CDR3 sequences detected, around 16% appear once; the ten largest clones hold roughly 3.3%.

The chain uses TRBV11-2 and TRBJ2-3; D may match TRBD1 or TRBD2 (5 bases each). This receptor was identified in a human donor who donated a stem cell graft to a child with acute lymphoblastic leukemia. The sample consisted of PBMCs from the stem cell graft donor, taken from the stem cell graft. The CDR3 region is CASRTGTLVQEDTQYF. DNA of the CDR3: TGTGCCAGCAGAACCGGGACCCTTGTCCAGGAAGATACGCAGTATTTT. The full variable domain, with the rest looked up from reference TRBV11-2 and TRBJ2-3, is EAGVAQSPRYKIIEKRQSVAFWCNPISGHATLYWYQQILGQGPKLLIQFQNNGVVDDSQLPKDRFSAERLKGVDSTLKIQPAKLEDSAVYLCASRTGTLVQEDTQYFGPGTRLTVL.